Described below is a single TCR beta chain sequence and its context. Antigen unknown. TCRdb ran MiXCR on the reads and lists one entry per CDR3 protein. Found here are approximately 700,000 distinct CDR3 sequences, less than 40% of them singletons; the top ten hold 2.8%. In germline, CDR1 is MNHEY, CDR2 SVGEGT. This CDR3 comprises 17 residues. With 4 bases clipped from V and 0 bases from J, the junction kept 6 bases outside the gene matches. The data belong to a study of T cell repertoires in cytomegalovirus infection. Turning to the study itself: TCR beta signatures that were public indicated CMV infection and matching HLA type. Study outcomes and limitations: What dominated the ex vivo response were HLA-C-restricted CMV-specific TCR beta clonotypes. Summed frequency of public TCR beta families distinguished CMV carriers with the relevant HLA.

Sequencing was done on a sample of PBMCs. The chain couples TRBV6-2 or TRBV6-3 to TRBJ2-1, with 10 bases lining up with TRBD2. The TCR was taken from a human donor in good health (CMV status not recorded). Some clones in this sample may be carry-over from other donors' samples. This CDR3 reads CASSSGLAASSYNEQFF. CDR3 bases: TGTGCCAGCAGTTCCGGACTAGCGGCGAGCTCCTACAATGAGCAGTTCTTC.